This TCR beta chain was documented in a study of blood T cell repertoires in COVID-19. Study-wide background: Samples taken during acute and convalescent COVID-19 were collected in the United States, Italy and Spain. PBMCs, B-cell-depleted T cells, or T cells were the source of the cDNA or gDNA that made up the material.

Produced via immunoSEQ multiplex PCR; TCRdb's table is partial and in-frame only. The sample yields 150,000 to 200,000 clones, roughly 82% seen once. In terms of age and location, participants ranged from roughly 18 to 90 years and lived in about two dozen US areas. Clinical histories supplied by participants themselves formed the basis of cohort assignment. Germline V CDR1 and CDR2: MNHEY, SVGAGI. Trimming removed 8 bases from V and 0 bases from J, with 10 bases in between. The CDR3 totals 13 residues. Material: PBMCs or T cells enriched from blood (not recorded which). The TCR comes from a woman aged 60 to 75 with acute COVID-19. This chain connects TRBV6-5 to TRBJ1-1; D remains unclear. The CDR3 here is CASQEILNTEAFF. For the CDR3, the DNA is TGTGCCAGCCAAGAGATCCTGAACACTGAAGCTTTCTTT.